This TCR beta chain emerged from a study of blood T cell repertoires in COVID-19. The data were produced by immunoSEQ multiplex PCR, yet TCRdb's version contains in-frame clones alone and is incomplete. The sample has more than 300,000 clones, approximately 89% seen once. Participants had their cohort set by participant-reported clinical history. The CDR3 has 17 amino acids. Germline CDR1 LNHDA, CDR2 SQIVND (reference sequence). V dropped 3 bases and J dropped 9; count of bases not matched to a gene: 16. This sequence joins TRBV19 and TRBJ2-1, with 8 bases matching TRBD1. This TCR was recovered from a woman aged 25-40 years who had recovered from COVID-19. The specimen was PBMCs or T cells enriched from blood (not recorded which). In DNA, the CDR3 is TGTGCCAGTAGTATTCTTCTGTTGGGGGACAGGCACGCTGAGCAGTTCTTC. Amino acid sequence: CASSILLLGDRHAEQFF. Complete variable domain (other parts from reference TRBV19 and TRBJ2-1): DGGITQSPKYLFRKEGQNVTLSCEQNLNHDAMYWYRQDPGQGLRLIYYSQIVNDFQKGDIAEGYSVSREKKESFPLTVTSAQKNPTAFYLCASSILLLGDRHAEQFFGPGTRLTVL.